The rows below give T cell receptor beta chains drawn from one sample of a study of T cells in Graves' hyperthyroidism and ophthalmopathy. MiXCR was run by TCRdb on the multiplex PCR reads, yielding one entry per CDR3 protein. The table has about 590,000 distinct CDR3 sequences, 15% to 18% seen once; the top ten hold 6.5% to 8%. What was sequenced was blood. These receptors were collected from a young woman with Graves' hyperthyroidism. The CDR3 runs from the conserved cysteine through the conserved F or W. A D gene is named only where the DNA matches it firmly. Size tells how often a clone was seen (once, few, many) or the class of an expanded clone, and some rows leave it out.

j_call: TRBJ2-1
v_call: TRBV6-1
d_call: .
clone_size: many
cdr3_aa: CASRAGQTLYNEQFF
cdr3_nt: TGTGCCAGCAGGGCGGGACAGACCCTTTACAATGAGCAGTTCTTC

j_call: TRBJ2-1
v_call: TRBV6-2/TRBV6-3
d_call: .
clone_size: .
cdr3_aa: CASSWTTSSYNEQFF
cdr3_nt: TGTGCCAGCAGTTGGACTACCAGCTCCTACAATGAGCAGTTCTTC

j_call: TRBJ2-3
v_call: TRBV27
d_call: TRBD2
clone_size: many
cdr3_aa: CASSFGAGVLTDTQYF
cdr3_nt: TGTGCCAGCAGTTTTGGTGCGGGAGTGCTCACAGATACGCAGTATTTT

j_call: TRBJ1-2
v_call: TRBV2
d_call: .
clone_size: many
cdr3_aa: CASSDTYGYTF
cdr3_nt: TGTGCCAGCAGTGACACCTATGGCTACACCTTC

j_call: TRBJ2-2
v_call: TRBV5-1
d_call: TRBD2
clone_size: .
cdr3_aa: CASSLRYSTSGRAGNTGELFF
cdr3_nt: TGCGCCAGCAGCTTGCGTTATTCGACTAGCGGGAGGGCCGGGAACACCGGGGAGCTGTTTTTT

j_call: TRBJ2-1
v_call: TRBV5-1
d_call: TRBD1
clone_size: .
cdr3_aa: CASSLDRVDNEQFF
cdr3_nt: TGCGCCAGCAGCCTGGACAGGGTTGACAATGAGCAGTTCTTC

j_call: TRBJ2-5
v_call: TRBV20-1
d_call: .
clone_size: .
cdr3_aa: CSAPRVSPQETQYF
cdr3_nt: TGCAGCGCTCCTCGGGTTTCCCCCCAAGAGACCCAGTACTTC

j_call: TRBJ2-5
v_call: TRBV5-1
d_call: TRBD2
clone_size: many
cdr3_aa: CASSLGTSEDVTQYF
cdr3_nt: TGCGCCAGCAGCTTGGGTACTAGCGAGGATGTGACCCAGTACTTC

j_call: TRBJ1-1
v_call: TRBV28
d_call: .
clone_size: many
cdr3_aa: CASSGQIPGAYAEAFF
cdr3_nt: TGTGCCAGCAGCGGACAGATCCCAGGTGCATACGCTGAAGCTTTCTTT

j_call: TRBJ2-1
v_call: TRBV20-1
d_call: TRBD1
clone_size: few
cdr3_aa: CSAGQDNEQFF
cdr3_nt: TGCAGTGCGGGACAGGACAATGAGCAGTTCTTC

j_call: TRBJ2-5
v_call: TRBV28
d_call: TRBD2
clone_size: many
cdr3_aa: CASSLSGLAGQETQYF
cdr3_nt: TGTGCCAGCAGTCTCTCCGGGCTAGCGGGACAAGAGACCCAGTACTTC

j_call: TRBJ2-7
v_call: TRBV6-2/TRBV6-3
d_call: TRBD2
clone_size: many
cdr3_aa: CASSGDYYEQYF
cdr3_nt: TGTGCCAGCAGTGGGGACTACTACGAGCAGTACTTC

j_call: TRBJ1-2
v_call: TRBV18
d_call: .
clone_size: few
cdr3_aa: CASSPTNALGSYGYTF
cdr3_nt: TGTGCCAGCTCACCAACGAACGCTTTGGGGTCATATGGCTACACCTTC

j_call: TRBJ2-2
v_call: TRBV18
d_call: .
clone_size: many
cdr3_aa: CASSPGAFTGELFF
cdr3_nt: TGTGCCAGCTCACCGGGGGCCTTCACCGGGGAGCTGTTTTTT

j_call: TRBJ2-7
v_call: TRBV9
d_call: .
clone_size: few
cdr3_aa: CASSVLSGEGFEQYF
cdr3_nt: TGTGCCAGCAGCGTATTAAGCGGCGAGGGATTCGAGCAGTACTTC

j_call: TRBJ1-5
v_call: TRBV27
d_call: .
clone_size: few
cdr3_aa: CASSQNRESNQPQHF
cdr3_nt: TGTGCCAGCAGCCAAAACAGGGAAAGCAATCAGCCCCAGCATTTT

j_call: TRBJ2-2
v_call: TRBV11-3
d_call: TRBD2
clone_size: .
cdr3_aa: CASSLDRGEGTGELFF
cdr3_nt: TGTGCCAGCAGCTTAGATCGAGGGGAGGGGACCGGGGAGCTGTTTTTT

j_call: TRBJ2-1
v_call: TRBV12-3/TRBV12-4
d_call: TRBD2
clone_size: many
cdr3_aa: CASSLIAGGPNEQFF
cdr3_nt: TGTGCCAGCAGTTTAATAGCGGGAGGGCCCAATGAGCAGTTCTTC

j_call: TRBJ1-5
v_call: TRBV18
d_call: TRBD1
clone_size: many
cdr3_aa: CASSNQQGNQPQHF
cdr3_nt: TGTGCCAGCTCAAACCAACAGGGGAATCAGCCCCAGCATTTT

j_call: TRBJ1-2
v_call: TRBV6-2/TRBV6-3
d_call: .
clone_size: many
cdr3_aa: CASSRTDGVNYGYTF
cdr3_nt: TGTGCCAGCAGTCGTACGGACGGGGTTAACTATGGCTACACCTTC

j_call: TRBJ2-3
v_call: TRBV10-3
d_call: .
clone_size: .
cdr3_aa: CANRLGQVGDTQYF
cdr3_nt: TGTGCCAACAGACTAGGTCAGGTTGGAGATACGCAGTATTTT

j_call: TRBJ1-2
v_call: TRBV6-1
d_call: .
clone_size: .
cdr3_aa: CASSELGAVHGYTF
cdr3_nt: TGTGCCAGCAGTGAACTGGGGGCGGTACATGGCTACACCTTC

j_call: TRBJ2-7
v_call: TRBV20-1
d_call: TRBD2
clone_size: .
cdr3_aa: CSASPIVAGDYEQYF
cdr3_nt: TGCAGTGCTTCCCCTATTGTAGCGGGAGACTACGAGCAGTACTTC